Below are 23 T cell receptor beta chains sequenced from a single sample in a study of human T cells and chemical hapten exposure. Time point meaning: pre-sensitization, week 0. Treatment specified: therapeutic diphenylcyclopropenone sensitization with weekly scalp DPC. One entry per CDR3 protein, called by TCRdb with MiXCR from the RACE reads. The sample consists of 100,000 to 150,000 distinct CDR3 sequences, 13% of them appearing once. This specimen was whole blood, taken in connection with sensitization to the hapten diphenylcyclopropenone (DPC). The receptor source for this set is a woman younger than 30 with alopecia areata. Some clones in this sample may be carry-over from other donors' samples.

The table lists this clonotype with a few counts. The rearrangement joins TRBV20-1 to TRBJ1-1; a possible D gene is TRBD1 (5 bases). V lost 4 bases and J 3 bases, leaving 12 bases between the germline ends. The CDR3 contains 13 residues. Germline CDR1 and CDR2: DFQATT and SNEGSKA (reference sequence). The CDR3 region is CSATPTGDTEAFF. DNA of the CDR3: TGCAGTGCTACACCGACGGGGGACACTGAAGCTTTCTTT.

In its sample, this clonotype was seen a few times. The V and J genes are TRBV11-2 and TRBJ1-3, with a possible D match to TRBD1 (5 bases). Germline loops: CDR1 SGHAT, CDR2 FQNNGV. This CDR3 has 15 amino acids. V was clipped by 6 bases and J by 0 bases, with 12 bases between them. The CDR3 sequence: CASRDTGSSGNTIYF. The CDR3 bases are TGTGCCAGCAGAGACACAGGATCCTCTGGAAACACCATATATTTT. The variable domain in full, with the rest retrieved from reference TRBV11-2 and TRBJ1-3, is EAGVAQSPRYKIIEKRQSVAFWCNPISGHATLYWYQQILGQGPKLLIQFQNNGVVDDSQLPKDRFSAERLKGVDSTLKIQPAKLEDSAVYLCASRDTGSSGNTIYFGEGSWLTVV.

The chain joins TRBV6-5 to TRBJ2-4; D perhaps matches TRBD2 (5 bases). Germline CDR1 MNHEY, CDR2 SVGAGI. The V gene lost 0 bases and the J gene lost 6 bases, with 9 bases spanning the gap. The CDR3 runs 14 residues. The CDR3 region is CASSYSTGGNIQYF. In DNA form, the CDR3 reads TGTGCCAGCAGTTACTCTACTGGAGGAAACATTCAGTACTTC.

The gene calls are TRBV5-1 and TRBJ1-4, with 9 positions matching TRBD1. V lost 3 bases and J lost 8; bases outside the gene matches: 5. The CDR3 is 14 amino acids. The germline V gene has CDR1 SGHRS and CDR2 YFSETQ. The CDR3 region has the DNA TGCGCCAGCAGCTCGGGACAGGGTTACGAAAAACTGTTTTTT. Translated, it gives CASSSGQGYEKLFF. Drawing the rest from reference TRBV5-1 and TRBJ1-4, the complete variable domain is KAGVTQTPRYLIKTRGQQVTLSCSPISGHRSVSWYQQTPGQGLQFLFEYFSETQRNKGNFPGRFSGRQFSNSRSEMNVSTLELGDSALYLCASSSGQGYEKLFFGSGTQLSVL.

This clonotype has ten or more counts. This chain uses TRBV27 with TRBJ2-1; D ambiguous. The germline V gene encodes CDR1 MNHEY and CDR2 SMNVEV (reference sequence). The CDR3 sequence is 15 residues long. Trimming pared 3 bases from V and 2 bases from J, leaving 11 bases between. In DNA, the CDR3 is TGTGCCAGCAGTTTTCTCCCACCTCCCTACAATGAGCAGTTCTTC. This gives the protein CASSFLPPPYNEQFF.

This chain uses TRBV7-6 with TRBJ1-6, with 9 bases matching TRBD1. Germline CDR1 and CDR2: SGHVS and FNYEAQ. The length of the CDR3 is 14 residues. Trimming took 1 base from V and 9 from J; bases not matched to a gene: 1. CDR3 nucleotides: TGTGCCAGCAGCTTAGACAGGGGGCTTTCACCCCTCCACTTT. As protein: CASSLDRGLSPLHF.

This clonotype was observed many times. The gene calls are TRBV7-3 and TRBJ1-2; TRBD1 might be the D (5 bases). Germline-derived CDR1 and CDR2 are SGHTA and FQGTGA. The CDR3 runs 15 residues. V was cut by 6 bases and J by 2 bases, with 16 bases left in between. In DNA form, the CDR3 reads TGTGCCAGCAGTTTAGACAGCGAGGTAAACTATGGCTACACCTTC. This encodes CASSLDSEVNYGYTF.

This clonotype was recorded many times. The V call is TRBV3-1, the J call TRBJ2-1; TRBD1 agrees at 7 bases. CDR3 length equals 15 residues. CDR1 is LGHDT and CDR2 is YNNKEL in the germline V gene (reference sequence). The V segment lost 4 bases and the J segment 4 bases; nucleotides outside the gene matches: 7. The CDR3 DNA reads as TGTGCCAGCAGCCCAAGACAGGGTGGATACAATGAGCAGTTCTTC. This gives the protein CASSPRQGGYNEQFF.

The V and J genes are TRBV20-1 and TRBJ2-1; the match to TRBD2 covers 8 bases. J was trimmed by 3 bases and V by 2 bases; bases with no gene match: 6. The germline CDR1 and CDR2 sequences are DFQATT and SNEGSKA (reference sequence). The CDR3 is made up of 15 amino acids. CDR3 bases: TGCAGTGCTAGATTACCGGGGGGGATCTACAATGAGCAGTTCTTC. Its translation is CSARLPGGIYNEQFF.

The rearrangement uses TRBV7-6 and TRBJ1-6; D is undetermined. CDR3 size: 15 residues. Trimming shortened V by 5 bases and J by 10 bases, and 18 bases separated the two germline ends. CDR1 and CDR2 from the germline V gene are SGHVS and FNYEAQ. CDR3 coding DNA: TGTGCCAGCAGCCCCCAGACACGGGGAGGATCACCCCTCCACTTT. Encoded protein: CASSPQTRGGSPLHF.

This clonotype was detected many times. The rearrangement joins TRBV29-1 to TRBJ2-1; 10 nucleotides match TRBD1. CDR1 and CDR2 from the germline V gene are SQVTM and ANQGSEA. This CDR3 contains 14 residues. Trimming removed 4 bases from V and 7 bases from J; junction bases left unmatched: 7. This chain's CDR3 is CSVARQGAGNEQFF. CDR3 in DNA: TGCAGCGTTGCCCGACAGGGGGCGGGAAATGAGCAGTTCTTC.

The rearrangement joins TRBV9 to TRBJ2-3; TRBD2 might be the D (6 bases). The CDR3 runs to 16 residues. With 0 bases removed from V and 0 bases from J, the gap between germline ends came to 11 bases. CDR1 and CDR2 from the germline V gene are SGDLS and YYNGEE. As DNA, the CDR3 is TGTGCCAGCAGCGTAGGAACTAGCCCAAGCACAGATACGCAGTATTTT. Encoded protein: CASSVGTSPSTDTQYF.

This chain connects TRBV19 to TRBJ2-1, with 10 bases identical to TRBD2. The J segment lost 3 bases and the V segment lost 3 bases, leaving 5 bases of the junction unmatched. The CDR3 has 16 amino acids. Germline values: CDR1 LNHDA, CDR2 SQIVND (reference sequence). The CDR3 region is CASSIRTSGYYNEQFF. The CDR3 DNA is TGTGCCAGTAGTATTAGGACTAGCGGATACTACAATGAGCAGTTCTTC.

This clonotype was seen a handful of times. This sequence joins TRBV6-2 or TRBV6-3 and TRBJ2-7; 14 bases align to TRBD2. The J segment lost 2 bases and the V segment lost 6 bases, leaving 6 bases of the junction unmatched. Germline CDR1 is MNHEY and CDR2 is SVGEGT. The CDR3 extends over 16 amino acids. The CDR3 region is CASSPEGLAGAYEQYF. CDR3 in DNA: TGTGCCAGCAGCCCCGAGGGACTAGCGGGGGCCTACGAGCAGTACTTC.

The table lists this clonotype with a few counts. CDR3 in DNA: TGTGCCAGCAGCGTAGACTCAAGCTCCTACGAGCAGTACTTC. This codes for CASSVDSSSYEQYF. The chain employs TRBV9 and TRBJ2-7; unclear D gene. Germline V gives CDR1 SGDLS, CDR2 YYNGEE. Trimming stripped 0 bases from V and 0 bases from J, with 7 bases between. There are 14 residues in the CDR3.

This clonotype was picked up a small number of times. The chain links TRBV5-1 to TRBJ2-5; D gene uncertain. Trimming removed 0 bases from V and 5 bases from J, with 8 bases in between. The germline CDR1 and CDR2 sequences are SGHRS and YFSETQ. The CDR3 runs to 13 residues. The CDR3 loop is CASSLGTRETQYF. DNA of the CDR3: TGCGCCAGCAGCTTGGGAACGCGGGAGACCCAGTACTTC.

The J gene is TRBJ2-7, the V gene TRBV4-3, with 10 bases identical to TRBD1. The CDR3 length is 16 residues. Losses at the gene ends were 0 bases for V and 7 bases for J; bases not matched to a gene: 9. Per the germline V gene, CDR1 is LGHNA and CDR2 is YSLEER. DNA of the CDR3: TGCGCCAGCAGCCAAGATAGTAGGGACAGGGGAGGAGAGCAGTACTTC. It is translated as CASSQDSRDRGGEQYF.

This clonotype was found many times. V and J are TRBV7-8 and TRBJ2-5; D gene uncertain. V dropped 0 bases and J dropped 0 bases, with 8 bases sitting between them. From germline, CDR1 is SGHVS and CDR2 FQNEAQ. There are 15 residues in the CDR3. The CDR3 reads CASSLALTDQETQYF. The CDR3 DNA reads TGTGCCAGCAGCTTAGCGCTAACAGACCAAGAGACCCAGTACTTC.

The sample holds many counts of this clonotype. The genes are TRBV14 and TRBJ2-3; 7 bases agree with TRBD1. V lost 4 bases to trimming and J lost 4 bases; unmatched junction nucleotides: 5. The CDR3 is made up of 14 amino acids. Germline V lookup: CDR1 SGHDN, CDR2 FVKESK. The CDR3 bases are TGTGCCAGCAGCCTCTCGCAGGGGGCAGATACGCAGTATTTT. Amino acid sequence: CASSLSQGADTQYF.

This chain joins TRBV4-1 and TRBJ1-1; D possibly corresponds to TRBD1 (5 bases). The V and J ends lost 4 bases and 5 bases respectively, with 17 bases between them. This CDR3 region has 15 residues. CDR1 and CDR2 (germline): MGHRA, YSYEKL. This chain's CDR3 is CASSPTSSGPTEAFF. The DNA of the CDR3 is TGCGCCAGCAGCCCGACTTCTTCGGGGCCAACTGAAGCTTTCTTT.

The chain employs TRBV6-1 and TRBJ1-1; D might be TRBD1 (6 bases). Germline V gene data show CDR1 as MNHNS and CDR2 as SASEGT. CDR3 length equals 18 residues. V was shortened by 6 bases and J by 1 base, with 24 bases between the two germline ends. The CDR3 loop reads CASRGAGADGFRNTEAFF. Written as DNA, the CDR3 is TGTGCCAGCAGGGGGGCAGGCGCCGACGGCTTTCGGAACACTGAAGCTTTCTTT.

This clonotype was counted between two and nine times. The chain uses TRBV27 and TRBJ2-5; D may be TRBD1 (5 bases). The germline CDR1 and CDR2 sequences are MNHEY and SMNVEV (reference sequence). V gave up 2 bases and J gave up 4 bases, with 11 bases separating them. The CDR3 has 14 residues. CDR3 in DNA: TGTGCCAGCAGTTTAGGCATAGGGGCAGAGACCCAGTACTTC. Its protein product is CASSLGIGAETQYF.

The chain joins TRBV27 to TRBJ1-1; 8 positions agree with TRBD1. Germline assignment: CDR1 MNHEY and CDR2 SMNVEV (reference sequence). The CDR3 extends over 15 amino acids. V shed 6 bases and J 0 bases; nucleotides not matched to a gene: 6. This CDR3 is CASSHGTGVNTEAFF. DNA for the CDR3: TGTGCCAGCAGCCACGGGACAGGAGTGAACACTGAAGCTTTCTTT.